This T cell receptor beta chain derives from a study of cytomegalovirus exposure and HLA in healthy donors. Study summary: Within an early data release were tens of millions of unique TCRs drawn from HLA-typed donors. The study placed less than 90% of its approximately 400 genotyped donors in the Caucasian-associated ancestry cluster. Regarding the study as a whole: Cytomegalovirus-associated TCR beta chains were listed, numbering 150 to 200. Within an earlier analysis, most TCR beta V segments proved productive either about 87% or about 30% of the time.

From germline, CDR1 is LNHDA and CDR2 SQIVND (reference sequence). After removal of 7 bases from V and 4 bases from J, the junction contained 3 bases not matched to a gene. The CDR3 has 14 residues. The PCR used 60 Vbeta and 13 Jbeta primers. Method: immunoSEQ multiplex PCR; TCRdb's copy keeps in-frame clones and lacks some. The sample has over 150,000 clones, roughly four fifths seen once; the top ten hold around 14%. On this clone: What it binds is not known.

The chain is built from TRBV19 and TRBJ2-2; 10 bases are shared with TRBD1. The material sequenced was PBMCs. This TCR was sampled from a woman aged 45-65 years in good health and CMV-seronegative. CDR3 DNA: TGTGCCAGTAAGGGACAGGGGCTCACCGGGGAGCTGTTTTTT. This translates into CASKGQGLTGELFF.